Each of the 10 T cell receptor beta chains below was sequenced from the same sample in a study of cytomegalovirus exposure and HLA in healthy donors. PCR involved 60 Vbeta and 13 Jbeta primers. TCRdb's table, derived via immunoSEQ multiplex PCR, lists solely in-frame clones and lacks some. The sample holds 220,000 or so clones. The sequencing sample was made of PBMCs. The receptors originated from a girl aged 2 to 10 in good health and CMV-seropositive.

This chain uses TRBV28 with TRBJ1-3, with D perhaps matching TRBD1 (5 bases). The CDR3 sequence is 14 residues long. V was trimmed by 6 bases and J by 2 bases, leaving 11 bases between them. CDR1 and CDR2 (germline): MDHEN, SYDVKM. The CDR3 DNA reads as TGTGCCAGCAGCCCTTGGGGGGCTGGAAACACCATATATTTT. Its translation is CASSPWGAGNTIYF.

The J gene is TRBJ1-1, the V gene TRBV7-9, with TRBD1 identical over 8 bases. This CDR3 region has 14 residues. Germline loops: CDR1 SEHNR, CDR2 FQNEAQ (reference sequence). Trimming at V came to 4 bases and at J to 6 bases, leaving 7 bases not matched to a gene. CDR3 residues: CASSSRTGSAEAFF. In DNA, the CDR3 is TGTGCCAGCAGCTCAAGGACAGGGAGCGCTGAAGCTTTCTTT.

This sequence joins TRBV19 and TRBJ1-3; 8 bases match TRBD1. Germline values: CDR1 LNHDA, CDR2 SQIVND (reference sequence). The CDR3 is 13 amino acids. Trimming at V came to 8 bases and at J to 5 bases, leaving 5 bases not matched to a gene. The CDR3 nucleotides read TGTGCCAGTGCGACAGGGGATAGAAACACCATATATTTT. Protein sequence: CASATGDRNTIYF.

The chain combines TRBV29-1 with TRBJ2-1; TRBD2 aligns across 10 bases. The CDR3 is 15 amino acids. The V and J ends lost 1 base and 9 bases, in that order; junction bases with no gene match: 9. Germline V gene sequence: CDR1 SQVTM, CDR2 ANQGSEA. CDR3 coding DNA: TGCAGCGTTGAAGGCGCTAGCGGGAGAATAGCTGAGCAGTTCTTC. Protein: CSVEGASGRIAEQFF.

The rearrangement joins TRBV9 to TRBJ2-2, with 7 positions matching TRBD1. Germline CDR1 reads SGDLS; CDR2 reads YYNGEE. CDR3 length equals 15 residues. V was clipped by 4 bases and J by 6 bases; unmatched bases: 9. Written as DNA, the CDR3 is TGTGCCAGCAGCCTGATACCGACAGGGCCCGGGGAGCTGTTTTTT. Amino acid sequence: CASSLIPTGPGELFF.

The chain uses TRBV4-2 and TRBJ1-1, with a tentative D call TRBD1 (5 bases). Trimming took 1 base from V and 0 from J, leaving 6 bases between them. Germline V gene sequence: CDR1 LGHNA, CDR2 YNFKEQ. The CDR3 has 14 amino acids. Here the CDR3 DNA reads TGTGCCAGCAGCCAAGGGACATTGAACACTGAAGCTTTCTTT. It yields the protein CASSQGTLNTEAFF.

V is TRBV4-2 and J is TRBJ2-1; D is perhaps TRBD2 (6 bases). CDR1 and CDR2 (germline): LGHNA, YNFKEQ. This CDR3 has 17 amino acids. Trimming removed 1 base from V and 0 bases from J, with 13 bases in between. The CDR3 region has the DNA TGTGCCAGCAGCCAAGGGGCGGAGGGACCCTCCTACAATGAGCAGTTCTTC. The encoded protein is CASSQGAEGPSYNEQFF.

This chain uses TRBV21-1 with TRBJ2-1; TRBD1, the table's D call, was not compared with the DNA. TRBV21-1 is a known pseudogene. The CDR3 spans 15 residues. The CDR3 coding sequence is TGTGCCAGCAGCAAAGCCGGGACAGGGCCTAATGAGCAGTTCTTC. Translated, it gives CASSKAGTGPNEQFF.

The gene calls are TRBV13 and TRBJ1-1, with D possibly TRBD1 on 6 matching bases. Deletions cut 2 bases from V and 11 bases from J, with 15 bases between. The CDR3 is 13 amino acids. Germline values: CDR1 PRHDT, CDR2 FYEKMQ (reference sequence). The CDR3 is CASSLRGPGVAFF. The CDR3 DNA reads as TGTGCCAGCAGCTTAAGGGGCCCAGGGGTCGCTTTCTTT.

The chain recombines TRBV30 with TRBJ2-2, with 8 bases identical to TRBD1. Germline V lookup: CDR1 GTSNPN, CDR2 SVGIG (reference sequence). CDR3 length equals 16 residues. V dropped 1 base and J dropped 0; count of bases not matched to a gene: 4. As DNA, the CDR3 is TGTGCCTGGAGTGCCCGGACAGGGTCGAACACCGGGGAGCTGTTTTTT. It encodes CAWSARTGSNTGELFF.